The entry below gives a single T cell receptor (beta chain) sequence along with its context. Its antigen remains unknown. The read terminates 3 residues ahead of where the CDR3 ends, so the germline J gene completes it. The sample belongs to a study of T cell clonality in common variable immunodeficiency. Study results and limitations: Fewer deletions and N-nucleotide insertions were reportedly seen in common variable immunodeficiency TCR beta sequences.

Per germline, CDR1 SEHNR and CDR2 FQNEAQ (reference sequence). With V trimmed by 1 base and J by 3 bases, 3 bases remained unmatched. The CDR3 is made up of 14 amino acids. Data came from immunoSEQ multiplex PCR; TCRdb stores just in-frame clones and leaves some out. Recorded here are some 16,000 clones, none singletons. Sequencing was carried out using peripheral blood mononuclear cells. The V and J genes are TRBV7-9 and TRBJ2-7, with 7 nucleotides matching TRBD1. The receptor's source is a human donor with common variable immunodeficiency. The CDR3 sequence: CASSLGGGGYEQYF. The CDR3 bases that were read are TGTGCCAGCAGCTTAGGAGGGGGCGGCTACGAG.